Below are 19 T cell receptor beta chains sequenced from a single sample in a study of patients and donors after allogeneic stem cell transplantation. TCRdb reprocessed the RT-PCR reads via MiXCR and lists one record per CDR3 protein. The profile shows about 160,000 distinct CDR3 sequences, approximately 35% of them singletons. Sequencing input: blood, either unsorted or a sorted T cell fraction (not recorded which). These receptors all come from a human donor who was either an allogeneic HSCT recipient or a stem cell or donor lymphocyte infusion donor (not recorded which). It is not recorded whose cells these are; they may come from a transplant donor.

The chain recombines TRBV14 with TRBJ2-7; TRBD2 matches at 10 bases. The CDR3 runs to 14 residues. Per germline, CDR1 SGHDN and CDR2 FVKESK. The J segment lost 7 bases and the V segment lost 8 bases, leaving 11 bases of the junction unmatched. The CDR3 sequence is CASPMLAGVEEQYV. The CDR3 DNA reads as TGTGCCAGCCCAATGCTAGCGGGGGTAGAAGAGCAGTACGTC.

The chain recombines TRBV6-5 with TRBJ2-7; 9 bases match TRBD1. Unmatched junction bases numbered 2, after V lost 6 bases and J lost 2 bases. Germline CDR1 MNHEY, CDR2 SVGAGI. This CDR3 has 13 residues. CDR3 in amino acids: CASRRQGAYEQYV. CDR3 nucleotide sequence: TGTGCCAGCAGACGACAGGGGGCCTACGAGCAGTACGTC.

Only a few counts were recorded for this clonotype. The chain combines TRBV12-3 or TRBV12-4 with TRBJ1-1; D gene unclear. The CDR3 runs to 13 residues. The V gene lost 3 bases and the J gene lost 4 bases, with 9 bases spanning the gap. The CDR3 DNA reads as TGTGCCAGCAGTTTTTCTCTCCCCACTGAAGCTTTCTTT. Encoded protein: CASSFSLPTEAFF.

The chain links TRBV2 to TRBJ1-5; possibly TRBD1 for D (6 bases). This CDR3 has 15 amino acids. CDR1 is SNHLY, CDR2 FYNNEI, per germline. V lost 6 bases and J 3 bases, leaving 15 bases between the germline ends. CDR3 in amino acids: CASSGTGQFNQPQHF. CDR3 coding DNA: TGTGCCAGCAGCGGAACAGGGCAGTTCAATCAGCCCCAGCATTTT. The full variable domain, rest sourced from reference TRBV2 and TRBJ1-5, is EPEVTQTPSHQVTQMGQEVILRCVPISNHLYFYWYRQILGQKVEFLVSFYNNEISEKSEIFDDQFSVERPDGSNFTLKIRSTKLEDSAMYFCASSGTGQFNQPQHFGDGTRLSIL.

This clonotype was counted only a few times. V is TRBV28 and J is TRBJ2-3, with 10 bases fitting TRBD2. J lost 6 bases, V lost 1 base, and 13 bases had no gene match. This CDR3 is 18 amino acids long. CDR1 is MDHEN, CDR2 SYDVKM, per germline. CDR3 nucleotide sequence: TGTGCCAGCAGTTTATACGCAAAGCGGGGGGGCCGGTGGGATACGCAGTATTTT. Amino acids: CASSLYAKRGGRWDTQYF.

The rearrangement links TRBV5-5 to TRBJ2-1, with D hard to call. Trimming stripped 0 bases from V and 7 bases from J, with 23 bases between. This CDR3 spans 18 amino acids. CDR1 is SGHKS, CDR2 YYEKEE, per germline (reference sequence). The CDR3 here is CASSLVGTSVVLGNEQFF. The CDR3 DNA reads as TGTGCCAGCAGCTTGGTTGGCACCTCTGTAGTGTTAGGGAATGAGCAGTTCTTC. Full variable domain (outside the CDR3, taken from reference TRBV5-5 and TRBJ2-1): DAGVTQSPTHLIKTRGQQVTLRCSPISGHKSVSWYQQVLGQGPQFIFQYYEKEERGRGNFPDRFSARQFPNYSSELNVNALLLGDSALYLCASSLVGTSVVLGNEQFFGPGTRLTVL.

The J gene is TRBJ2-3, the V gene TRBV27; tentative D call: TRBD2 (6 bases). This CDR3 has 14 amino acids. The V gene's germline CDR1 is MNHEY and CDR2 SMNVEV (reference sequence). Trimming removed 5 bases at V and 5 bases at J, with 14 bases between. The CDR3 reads CASSPRGYRDTQYF. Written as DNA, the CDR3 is TGTGCCAGCAGTCCGCGGGGATACCGAGATACGCAGTATTTT.

The CDR3 spells CASRDRAINSPLHF. Written as DNA, the CDR3 is TGTGCCAGCCGGGACAGAGCAATTAATTCACCCCTCCACTTT. This sequence joins TRBV7-8 and TRBJ1-6; 7 bases line up with TRBD1. Germline V lookup: CDR1 SGHVS, CDR2 FQNEAQ. This CDR3 comprises 14 residues. J was trimmed by 6 bases and V by 8 bases; bases with no gene match: 7.

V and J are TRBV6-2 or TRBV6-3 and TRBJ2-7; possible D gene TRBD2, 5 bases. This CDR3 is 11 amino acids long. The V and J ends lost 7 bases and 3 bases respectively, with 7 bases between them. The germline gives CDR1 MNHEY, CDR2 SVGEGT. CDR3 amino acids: CASNGVYEQYF. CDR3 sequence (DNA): TGTGCCAGCAACGGGGTCTACGAGCAGTACTTC.

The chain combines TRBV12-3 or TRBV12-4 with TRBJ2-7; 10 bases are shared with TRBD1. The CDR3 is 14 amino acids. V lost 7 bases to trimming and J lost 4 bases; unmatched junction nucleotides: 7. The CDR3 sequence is CASTWTGGNYEQYF. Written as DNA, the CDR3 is TGTGCCAGCACCTGGACAGGGGGAAATTACGAGCAGTACTTC.

In DNA form, the CDR3 reads TGTGCCAGCAGTTATCAGGACGGGGAGCTGTTTTTT. Encoded protein: CASSYQDGELFF. The chain couples TRBV6-5 to TRBJ2-2; no clear D gene. CDR1 and CDR2 from the germline V gene are MNHEY and SVGAGI. The CDR3 spans 12 residues. V gave up 3 bases and J gave up 7 bases, with 6 bases separating them.

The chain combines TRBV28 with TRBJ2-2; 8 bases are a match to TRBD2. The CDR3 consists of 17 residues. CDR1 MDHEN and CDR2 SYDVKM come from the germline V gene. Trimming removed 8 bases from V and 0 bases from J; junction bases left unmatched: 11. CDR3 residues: CASSGVAGPPNTGELFF. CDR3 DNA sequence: TGTGCCAGCTCAGGGGTAGCGGGGCCCCCGAACACCGGGGAGCTGTTTTTT.

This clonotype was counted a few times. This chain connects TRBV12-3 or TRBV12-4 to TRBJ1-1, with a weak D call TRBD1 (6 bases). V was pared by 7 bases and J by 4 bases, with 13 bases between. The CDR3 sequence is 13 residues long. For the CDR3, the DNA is TGTGCCAGCACAGGAGGGGGAGGCACTGAAGCTTTCTTT. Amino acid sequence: CASTGGGGTEAFF.

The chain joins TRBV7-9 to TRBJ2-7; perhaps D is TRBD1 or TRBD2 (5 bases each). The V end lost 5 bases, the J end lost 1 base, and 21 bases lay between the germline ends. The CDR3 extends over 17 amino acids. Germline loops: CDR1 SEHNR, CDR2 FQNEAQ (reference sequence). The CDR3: CASSPPSRPGRSYEQYF. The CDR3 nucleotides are TGTGCCAGCAGCCCACCGAGTCGACCGGGACGGTCCTACGAGCAGTACTTC. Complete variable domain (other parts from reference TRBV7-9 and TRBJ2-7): DTGVSQNPRHKITKRGQNVTFRCDPISEHNRLYWYRQTLGQGPEFLTYFQNEAQLEKSRLLSDRFSAERPKGSFSTLEIQRTEQGDSAMYLCASSPPSRPGRSYEQYFGPGTRLTVT.

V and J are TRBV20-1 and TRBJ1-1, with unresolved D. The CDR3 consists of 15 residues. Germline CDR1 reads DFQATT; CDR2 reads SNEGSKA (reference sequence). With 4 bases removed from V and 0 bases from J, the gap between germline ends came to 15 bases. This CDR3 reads CSATLRNYMNTEAFF. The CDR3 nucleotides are TGCAGTGCTACCCTACGGAACTACATGAACACTGAAGCTTTCTTT.

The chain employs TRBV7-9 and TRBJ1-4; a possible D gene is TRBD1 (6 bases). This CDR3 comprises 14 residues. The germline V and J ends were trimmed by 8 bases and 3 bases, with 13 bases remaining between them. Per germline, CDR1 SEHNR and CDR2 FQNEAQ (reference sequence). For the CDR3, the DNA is TGTGCCAGCGAAAGGGGGGGTCCTAATGAAAAACTGTTTTTT. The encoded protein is CASERGGPNEKLFF.

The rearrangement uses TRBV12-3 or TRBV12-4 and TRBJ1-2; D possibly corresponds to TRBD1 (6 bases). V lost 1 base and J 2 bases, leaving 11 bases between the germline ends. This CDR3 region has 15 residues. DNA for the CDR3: TGTGCCAGCAGTTTAGGGGGGGCCCTAAACTATGGCTACACCTTC. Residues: CASSLGGALNYGYTF.

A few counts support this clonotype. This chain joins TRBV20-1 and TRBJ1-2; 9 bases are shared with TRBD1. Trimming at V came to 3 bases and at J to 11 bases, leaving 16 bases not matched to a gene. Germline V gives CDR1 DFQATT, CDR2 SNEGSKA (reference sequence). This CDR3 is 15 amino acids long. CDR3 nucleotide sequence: TGCAGTGCTAGCCCTCCCCGGGACAGGGCCAATGTGTACACCTTC. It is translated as CSASPPRDRANVYTF.

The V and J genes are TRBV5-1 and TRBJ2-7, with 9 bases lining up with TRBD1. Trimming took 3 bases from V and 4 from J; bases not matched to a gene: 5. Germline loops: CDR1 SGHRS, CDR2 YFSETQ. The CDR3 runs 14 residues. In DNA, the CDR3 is TGCGCCAGCAGCTCCTCCGGGACAGGGTACGAGCAGTACTTC. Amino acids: CASSSSGTGYEQYF.